The 29 T cell receptor beta chains listed next were all sequenced from one sample in a study of graft-versus-host responses after intestinal transplantation. The assay was immunoSEQ multiplex PCR, and TCRdb's table has in-frame clones only and misses some. In the table there are 80,000 to 95,000 clones, roughly 91% of which are singletons. Their recognized antigens are unknown. The sequenced sample was unstimulated CD8+ T cells sorted from spleen or lymph node cells, obtained before intestinal transplant. These receptor sequences come from a human donor who received an intestinal transplant.

This clone was observed once. The rearrangement links TRBV7-2 to TRBJ2-2, with D perhaps matching TRBD2 (5 bases). CDR3 length equals 14 residues. Germline CDR1 SGHTA, CDR2 FQGNSA. Trimming cost V 1 base and J 6 bases, with 9 bases left between them. The CDR3 is CASSLGSRAGELFF. The CDR3 DNA is TGTGCCAGCAGCTTAGGCTCGAGGGCCGGGGAGCTGTTTTTT.

The chain employs TRBV4-3 and TRBJ2-7; 7 bases line up with TRBD1. The CDR3 is 15 amino acids. Germline lookup yields CDR1 LGHNA and CDR2 YSLEER. J was trimmed by 4 bases and V by 0 bases; bases with no gene match: 6. Here the CDR3 reads CASSQDYDREYEQYF. The CDR3 DNA is TGCGCCAGCAGCCAAGACTACGACAGGGAGTACGAGCAGTACTTC.

The J gene is TRBJ2-1, the V gene TRBV18; D call uncertain. This CDR3 spans 15 amino acids. CDR1 KGHSH and CDR2 LQKENI come from the germline V gene. Trimming shortened V by 0 bases and J by 2 bases, and 8 bases separated the two germline ends. The CDR3 DNA sequence: TGTGCCAGCTCACCACCTTACTCACCCTACAATGAGCAGTTCTTC. Translation: CASSPPYSPYNEQFF.

The sample holds one count of this clone. This chain uses TRBV9 with TRBJ2-1; 7 nucleotides line up with TRBD2. The V gene end was trimmed by 5 bases and the J gene end by 8 bases; junction bases not matched to a gene: 4. Germline CDR1 SGDLS, CDR2 YYNGEE. The CDR3 is 12 residues long. CDR3 sequence: CASSGGVDEQFF. The CDR3 bases are TGTGCCAGCAGTGGGGGGGTGGATGAGCAGTTCTTC. Together with reference TRBV9 and TRBJ2-1, the CDR3 gives the full variable domain: DSGVTQTPKHLITATGQRVTLRCSPRSGDLSVYWYQQSLDQGLQFLIQYYNGEERAKGNILERFSAQQFPDLHSELNLSSLELGDSALYFCASSGGVDEQFFGPGTRLTVL.

This clone was seen only once. The chain recombines TRBV7-2 with TRBJ2-3, with TRBD2 matching over 7 bases. V gave up 9 bases and J gave up 6 bases; unmatched junction bases: 6. From germline, CDR1 is SGHTA and CDR2 FQGNSA. There are 12 residues in the CDR3. CDR3 amino acids: CASESGVDTQYF. CDR3 nucleotides: TGTGCCAGTGAAAGCGGGGTGGATACGCAGTATTTT.

The chain uses TRBV30 and TRBJ1-1; TRBD1 is a possible D gene (6 bases). V was trimmed by 8 bases and J by 4 bases, leaving 14 bases between them. This CDR3 is 12 amino acids long. CDR1 and CDR2 (germline): GTSNPN, SVGIG (reference sequence). The CDR3: CAGTGTGTEAFF. The CDR3 DNA reads TGTGCCGGAACAGGGACGGGCACTGAAGCTTTCTTT.

Concerning this clone itself: The sample has other DNA sequences that encode this CDR3 too. The genes are TRBV5-1 and TRBJ2-3; 10 bases line up with TRBD2. CDR3 size: 16 residues. The V and J ends lost 0 bases and 4 bases, in that order; junction bases with no gene match: 5. Germline V gives CDR1 SGHRS, CDR2 YFSETQ. CDR3 protein: CASSLAIAGGADTQYF. As DNA, the CDR3 is TGCGCCAGCAGCTTGGCTATAGCGGGGGGTGCAGATACGCAGTATTTT.

J is TRBJ2-1 and V is TRBV27; 9 nucleotides align to TRBD1. The junction had 5 bases not matched to a gene; V was cut back by 4 bases and J by 7 bases. Per the germline V gene, CDR1 is MNHEY and CDR2 is SMNVEV (reference sequence). The CDR3 is 14 amino acids. CDR3 DNA sequence: TGTGCCAGCAGTTATGGACAGGGGTGGAATGAGCAGTTCTTC. This gives the protein CASSYGQGWNEQFF.

The table lists this clone with a few counts. This chain links TRBV6-5 with TRBJ1-3, with 9 bases identical to TRBD1. The CDR3 spans 14 residues. The junction had 3 bases not matched to a gene; V was cut back by 8 bases and J by 1 base. Germline loops: CDR1 MNHEY, CDR2 SVGAGI. CDR3 DNA sequence: TGTGCCAGCGGACAGGGGATTTCTGGAAACACCATATATTTT. Its translation is CASGQGISGNTIYF.

V is TRBV6-8 and J is TRBJ2-7; TRBD2 aligns across 7 bases. Trimming took 6 bases from V and 5 from J; bases not matched to a gene: 4. The CDR3 contains 12 residues. From germline, CDR1 is MNHGY and CDR2 SAAAGT. The CDR3 sequence: CASRSGDDEQYF. Here the CDR3 DNA reads TGTGCCAGCAGGAGCGGGGACGACGAGCAGTACTTC.

The chain has TRBV6-1 and TRBJ2-7; 8 nucleotides agree with TRBD2. CDR1 is MNHNS and CDR2 is SASEGT in the germline V gene. The trim removed 0 bases at V and 6 bases at J, leaving 4 bases unmatched. This CDR3 has 14 residues. The CDR3 is CASSEASGNVEQYF. CDR3 DNA: TGTGCCAGCAGTGAAGCTAGCGGGAACGTCGAGCAGTACTTC.

This clone was observed a single time. This chain uses TRBV14 with TRBJ1-2; 7 nucleotides line up with TRBD1. The germline CDR1 and CDR2 sequences are SGHDN and FVKESK. After removal of 3 bases from V and 2 bases from J, the junction contained 3 bases not matched to a gene. The CDR3 contains 14 residues. For the CDR3, the DNA is TGTGCCAGCAGCCAGATACAGGGGAACTATGGCTACACCTTC. It yields the protein CASSQIQGNYGYTF. The full variable domain, with the rest looked up from reference TRBV14 and TRBJ1-2, is EAGVTQFPSHSVIEKGQTVTLRCDPISGHDNLYWYRRVMGKEIKFLLHFVKESKQDESGMPNNRFLAERTGGTYSTLKVQPAELEDSGVYFCASSQIQGNYGYTFGSGTRLTVV.

The gene calls are TRBV7-9 and TRBJ2-7, with D possibly matching TRBD2 (7 bases). The CDR3 loop spans 14 amino acids. V was trimmed by 5 bases and J by 4 bases, leaving 15 bases between them. CDR1 and CDR2 (germline): SEHNR, FQNEAQ (reference sequence). CDR3 residues: CASSRGGAGYEQYF. For the CDR3, the DNA is TGTGCCAGCAGCCGAGGGGGGGCGGGTTACGAGCAGTACTTC.

The rearrangement joins TRBV27 to TRBJ2-1; possible D gene TRBD2, 7 bases. The CDR3 is made up of 12 amino acids. CDR1 and CDR2 from the germline V gene are MNHEY and SMNVEV (reference sequence). The V and J ends lost 8 bases and 6 bases respectively, with 11 bases between them. The CDR3 region has the DNA TGTGCCAGCGGGGGGGCCATCAATGAGCAGTTCTTC. Its translation: CASGGAINEQFF.

V is TRBV4-3 and J is TRBJ2-7; 8 nucleotides line up with TRBD2. The germline V gene has CDR1 LGHNA and CDR2 YSLEER. This CDR3 is 13 amino acids long. Germline trimming cut 2 bases from V and 5 bases from J; bases unmatched to any gene: 2. The CDR3 is CASSQLAGHEQYF. CDR3 nucleotides: TGCGCCAGCAGCCAACTAGCGGGCCACGAGCAGTACTTC.

The rearrangement uses TRBV4-3 and TRBJ1-1; possible D gene TRBD1, 5 bases. Trimming took 0 bases from V and 5 from J, leaving 19 bases between them. The CDR3 has 17 residues. Germline V gene lookup returns CDR1 LGHNA and CDR2 YSLEER. CDR3 coding DNA: TGCGCCAGCAGCCAAGATAGGTGGGGCGGGACGGGAACTGAAGCTTTCTTT. Translated, it gives CASSQDRWGGTGTEAFF.

The rearrangement joins TRBV6-1 to TRBJ1-1; TRBD1 might be the D (6 bases). Germline loops: CDR1 MNHNS, CDR2 SASEGT. The CDR3 runs 13 residues. Trimming cost V 6 bases and J 1 base, with 9 bases left between them. CDR3 bases: TGTGCCAGCAGGCCGGGACAGAACACTGAAGCTTTCTTT. Translation gives CASRPGQNTEAFF.

The V and J genes are TRBV28 and TRBJ2-7; 7 nucleotides agree with TRBD2. J was trimmed by 1 base and V by 3 bases; bases with no gene match: 6. The V gene's germline CDR1 is MDHEN and CDR2 SYDVKM. The CDR3 loop spans 15 amino acids. CDR3 loop: CASSFGLAVSYEQYF. The CDR3 DNA reads as TGTGCCAGCAGTTTCGGGCTAGCGGTGTCCTACGAGCAGTACTTC.

The chain employs TRBV5-1 and TRBJ2-7, with 7 bases aligning to TRBD2. CDR1 is SGHRS and CDR2 is YFSETQ in the germline V gene. With V trimmed by 4 bases and J by 4 bases, 5 bases remained unmatched. This CDR3 region has 13 residues. The CDR3 loop is CASSPGGGYEQYF. CDR3 nucleotides: TGCGCCAGCAGCCCTGGGGGGGGTTACGAGCAGTACTTC.

The gene calls are TRBV11-2 and TRBJ2-7, with a weak D call TRBD1 (6 bases). The CDR3 has 13 amino acids. Trimming pared 4 bases from V and 1 base from J, leaving 8 bases between. Germline assignment: CDR1 SGHAT and CDR2 FQNNGV. DNA for the CDR3: TGTGCCAGCAGCTGGCAGGGGTCCTACGAGCAGTACTTC. Its protein is CASSWQGSYEQYF.

The chain carries TRBV6-6 and TRBJ1-2; possible D gene TRBD1, 5 bases. With 0 bases removed from V and 6 bases from J, the gap between germline ends came to 11 bases. CDR1 and CDR2 (germline): MNHNY, SVGAGI (reference sequence). The CDR3 totals 14 residues. This chain's CDR3 is CASSYSTVRDGYTF. The CDR3 DNA reads as TGTGCCAGCAGTTACTCGACAGTTCGGGATGGCTACACCTTC.

This clone was detected only once. The chain employs TRBV13 and TRBJ1-1; perhaps TRBD1 as D (6 bases). This CDR3 spans 14 amino acids. V gave up 1 base and J gave up 7 bases, with 13 bases separating them. Per the germline V gene, CDR1 is PRHDT and CDR2 is FYEKMQ (reference sequence). This chain's CDR3 is CASSLVSGQLEAFF. The CDR3 DNA is TGTGCCAGCAGCTTAGTATCGGGACAACTTGAAGCTTTCTTT.

J is TRBJ2-7 and V is TRBV7-8; D not certain. The germline gives CDR1 SGHVS, CDR2 FQNEAQ. The CDR3 is made up of 14 amino acids. V dropped 1 base and J dropped 2 bases, with 9 bases sitting between them. The CDR3 protein is CASSLGTVTYEQYF. CDR3 DNA sequence: TGTGCCAGCAGCTTAGGAACGGTCACCTACGAGCAGTACTTC.

The chain has TRBV13 and TRBJ2-7, with a tentative D call TRBD1 (6 bases). Trimming removed 2 bases at V and 2 bases at J, with 10 bases between. The CDR3 is 14 amino acids. Per germline, CDR1 PRHDT and CDR2 FYEKMQ (reference sequence). CDR3 in amino acids: CASSLNRATYEQYF. In nucleotides, the CDR3 is TGTGCCAGCAGCTTAAACAGGGCGACCTACGAGCAGTACTTC.

A few counts support this clone. The rearrangement joins TRBV2 to TRBJ2-7; TRBD2 might be the D (5 bases). The V gene lost 4 bases and the J gene lost 2 bases, with 15 bases spanning the gap. CDR1 and CDR2 (germline): SNHLY, FYNNEI. CDR3 length equals 15 residues. The CDR3 spells CASSGLGNSPYEQYF. CDR3 nucleotide sequence: TGTGCCAGCAGTGGCCTCGGGAATTCACCCTACGAGCAGTACTTC.

This clone was observed once. This sample also contains other DNA sequences that code for the same CDR3. The chain employs TRBV5-6 and TRBJ2-5; D call uncertain. The CDR3 length is 12 residues. In germline, CDR1 is SGHDT, CDR2 YYEEEE. Deletions cut 5 bases from V and 4 bases from J, with 9 bases between. The CDR3 sequence is CASSGAVETQYF. The CDR3 DNA is TGTGCCAGCAGTGGAGCTGTAGAGACCCAGTACTTC.

The chain combines TRBV7-9 with TRBJ2-3; 7 nucleotides align to TRBD2. The CDR3 has 16 residues. Germline CDR1 is SEHNR and CDR2 is FQNEAQ (reference sequence). V dropped 5 bases and J dropped 2; count of bases not matched to a gene: 10. CDR3: CASSPRAGEYTDTQYF. The CDR3 DNA is TGTGCCAGCAGCCCCCGCGCGGGGGAATACACAGATACGCAGTATTTT.

The chain employs TRBV11-3 and TRBJ1-1; 7 bases are shared with TRBD1. The CDR3 is 14 amino acids. In germline, CDR1 is SGHNT, CDR2 YENEEA. V shed 5 bases, J shed 6 bases, and the junction held 9 bases outside the gene matches. CDR3 loop: CASSLKRGLAEAFF. Written as DNA, the CDR3 is TGTGCCAGCAGCCTAAAAAGGGGGCTGGCTGAAGCTTTCTTT.

The V and J genes are TRBV5-6 and TRBJ2-3; maybe TRBD2 (6 bases). Germline V gene lookup returns CDR1 SGHDT and CDR2 YYEEEE. The CDR3 loop spans 14 amino acids. V lost 2 bases and J 2 bases, leaving 9 bases between the germline ends. The CDR3 reads CASSFGGITDTQYF. CDR3 nucleotides: TGTGCCAGCAGCTTCGGGGGAATCACAGATACGCAGTATTTT. The entire variable domain, with the rest obtained from reference TRBV5-6 and TRBJ2-3, is as follows: DAGVTQSPTHLIKTRGQQVTLRCSPKSGHDTVSWYQQALGQGPQFIFQYYEEEERQRGNFPDRFSGHQFPNYSSELNVNALLLGDSALYLCASSFGGITDTQYFGPGTRLTVL.